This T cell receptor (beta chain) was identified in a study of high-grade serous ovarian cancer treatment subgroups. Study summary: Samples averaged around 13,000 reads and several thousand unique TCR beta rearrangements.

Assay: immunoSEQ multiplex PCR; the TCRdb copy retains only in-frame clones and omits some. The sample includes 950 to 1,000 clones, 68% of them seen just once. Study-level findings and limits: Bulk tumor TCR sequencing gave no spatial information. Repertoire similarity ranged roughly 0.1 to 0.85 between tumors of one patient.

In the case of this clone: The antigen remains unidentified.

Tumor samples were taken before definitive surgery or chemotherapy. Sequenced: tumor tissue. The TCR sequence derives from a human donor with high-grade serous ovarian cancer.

DNA of the CDR3: TGCAGCGTTCGGACTAGCGGGGGGGCCCAAGAGACCCAGTACTTC. It is translated as CSVRTSGGAQETQYF. This sequence joins TRBV29-1 and TRBJ2-5; 15 bases agree with TRBD2. V shed 5 bases, J shed 1 base, and the junction held 2 bases outside the gene matches. CDR3 size: 15 residues. The V gene's germline CDR1 is SQVTM and CDR2 ANQGSEA.